This note documents a single TCR beta chain sequence. What it recognizes is unknown. This record comes from a study of T cell repertoires in cytomegalovirus infection. For the study at large: Indications came from public TCR beta signatures; they pointed to CMV infection and to a matching HLA type.

Study outcomes and limitations: Dominant in the ex vivo response were TCR beta clonotypes restricted by HLA-C and specific for CMV.

The germline V gene has CDR1 LNHDA and CDR2 SQIVND (reference sequence). This CDR3 spans 18 amino acids. V lost 4 bases to trimming and J lost 1 base; unmatched junction nucleotides: 13. TCRdb ran MiXCR on the reads and lists one entry per CDR3 protein. The data contain fewer than 200,000 distinct CDR3 sequences, roughly 20% of them singletons. This receptor was identified in a human donor in good health (CMV status not recorded). Some clones in this sample may be carry-over from other donors' samples. The chain links TRBV19 to TRBJ1-2; TRBD1 matches at 9 bases. Material for sequencing was PBMCs. The CDR3 spells CASSTSIGTGFGNYGYTF. The DNA of the CDR3 is TGTGCCAGTAGTACCTCTATCGGGACAGGGTTTGGTAACTATGGCTACACCTTC.